The clone carrying this T cell receptor beta chain was detected only a few times. V dropped 6 bases and J dropped 3 bases, with 9 bases sitting between them. The CDR3 loop spans 12 amino acids. This specimen comes from a study of metastatic and nonmetastatic thyroid tumors. Using MiXCR, TCRdb reanalyzed the PCR reads. The sample lists over 2,000 clones, around 39% occurring once. All patients reached thyroid surgery having received no treatment beforehand. The V call is TRBV12-3 or TRBV12-4, the J call TRBJ2-7; either TRBD1 or TRBD2 may supply D (5 bases each). Sequenced material: adjacent normal tissue. This receptor was identified in a female donor with papillary thyroid cancer or a benign thyroid nodule (not recorded which). Some clones in this sample may be carry-over from other donors' samples. CDR3 bases: TGTGCCAGCAGGGGGGATTTCTACGAGCAGTACTTC. Amino acid sequence: CASRGDFYEQYF.